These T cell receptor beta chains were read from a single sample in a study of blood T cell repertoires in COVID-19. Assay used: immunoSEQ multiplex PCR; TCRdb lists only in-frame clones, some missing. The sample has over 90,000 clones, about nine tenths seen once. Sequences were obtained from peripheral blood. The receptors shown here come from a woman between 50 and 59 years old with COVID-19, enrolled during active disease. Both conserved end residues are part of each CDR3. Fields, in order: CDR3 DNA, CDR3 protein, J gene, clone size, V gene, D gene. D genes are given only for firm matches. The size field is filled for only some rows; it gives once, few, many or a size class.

TGTGCCAGCAGTGAGACAGTCGGGACCGGGGAGCTGTTTTTT | CASSETVGTGELFF | TRBJ2-2 | once | TRBV2 | -
TGTGCCAGCAGTGAACCCTATACCCGAAGCTCCTACGAGCAGTACTTC | CASSEPYTRSSYEQYF | TRBJ2-7 | - | TRBV6-1 | -
TGTGCCAGCAGCCAGGCGGGCGTCAGCAATCAGCCCCAGCATTTT | CASSQAGVSNQPQHF | TRBJ1-5 | - | TRBV5-6 | -
TGTGCCAGCAGCTTATACCCTCTATCCTACAATGAGCAGTTCTTC | CASSLYPLSYNEQFF | TRBJ2-1 | - | TRBV7-3 | -
TGTGCCAGCAGCTTGTCGACAGGGTATCAACAGCCCCAGCATTTT | CASSLSTGYQQPQHF | TRBJ1-5 | - | TRBV5-5 | TRBD1
TGTGCCAGTAGTTCCCCGACAGACGGCTATGGCTACACCTTC | CASSSPTDGYGYTF | TRBJ1-2 | - | TRBV19 | -
TGTGCCAGCAGCTTGGGAGGCGGGGGGGCTAACTATGGCTACACCTTC | CASSLGGGGANYGYTF | TRBJ1-2 | - | TRBV5-4 | -
TGCAGCGTTGCGGCTAGCGGGGGGTCTTTATCCTACAATGAGCAGTTCTTC | CSVAASGGSLSYNEQFF | TRBJ2-1 | once | TRBV29-1 | TRBD2
TGTGCCAGCAGCTTTGGAGGACAGGGGTGGAATCAGCCCCAGCATTTT | CASSFGGQGWNQPQHF | TRBJ1-5 | - | TRBV5-6 | TRBD1
TGTGCCAGCAGCCGCGGAAGTTCTGAAGCTTTCTTT | CASSRGSSEAFF | TRBJ1-1 | once | TRBV4-2 | -
TGTGCCAGCAGTCCCCGGACTAGCGGGGGAGAGACCCAGTACTTC | CASSPRTSGGETQYF | TRBJ2-5 | - | TRBV6-5 | TRBD2
TGCAGCGTTCGCGGAGGAGGTGGCTACGAGCAGTACTTC | CSVRGGGGYEQYF | TRBJ2-7 | - | TRBV29-1 | -
TGTGCCAGCAGTCGGGACAGCTCAACTAATGAAAAACTGTTTTTT | CASSRDSSTNEKLFF | TRBJ1-4 | - | TRBV5-4 | TRBD1
TGTGCCAGCAGTGCGACTAGCGGGGGACATGAGCAGTTCTTC | CASSATSGGHEQFF | TRBJ2-1 | - | TRBV6-2/TRBV6-3 | TRBD2
TGTGCCAGCATCACTAGCGGGGGGAATGAGCAGTTCTTC | CASITSGGNEQFF | TRBJ2-1 | - | TRBV6-5 | TRBD2
TGTGCCAGCAGCAACCCGGGGACAGAGAACACTGAAGCTTTCTTT | CASSNPGTENTEAFF | TRBJ1-1 | once | TRBV11-2 | TRBD1
TGTGCCAGCTCGACAATAGGGGGGGGCAATCAGCCCCAGCATTTT | CASSTIGGGNQPQHF | TRBJ1-5 | few | TRBV18 | -
TGTGCCAGCAGCGTAGCGGGACAGGAAGAGACCCAGTACTTC | CASSVAGQEETQYF | TRBJ2-5 | medium-sized | TRBV9 | TRBD1
TGTGCCAGCATTGGACAGGCTAATTCACCCCTCCACTTT | CASIGQANSPLHF | TRBJ1-6 | - | TRBV2 | TRBD1
TGTGCCAGCAGTAACCCGGGGACAACTAATGAAAAACTGTTTTTT | CASSNPGTTNEKLFF | TRBJ1-4 | - | TRBV25-1 | -
TGTGCCTGGAGGGTGGGACAGGGGAACACTGAAGCTTTCTTT | CAWRVGQGNTEAFF | TRBJ1-1 | - | TRBV30 | TRBD1
TGTGCCAGCAGCTTATCTGAGCGGACAGCTGCTTTCTTT | CASSLSERTAAFF | TRBJ1-1 | - | TRBV7-9 | -
TGTGCCAGCAGTTACAACGGGGTGAGGACCGGGGAGCTGTTTTTT | CASSYNGVRTGELFF | TRBJ2-2 | - | TRBV6-5 | -
TGTGCCACCAGTGACCGGACAGCAAACTATGGCTACACCTTC | CATSDRTANYGYTF | TRBJ1-2 | - | TRBV24-1 | -
TGTGCCAGCAGCTTGGGGGACAGCTCGCCGCAGTACTTC | CASSLGDSSPQYF | TRBJ2-7 | few | TRBV5-4 | TRBD1
TGTGCCAGTAGTATCGACTCGATCTCCTACAATGAGCAGTTCTTC | CASSIDSISYNEQFF | TRBJ2-1 | - | TRBV19 | -
TGTGCCTGGAGTGTACCTCGGTTTAATCAGCCCCAGCATTTT | CAWSVPRFNQPQHF | TRBJ1-5 | - | TRBV30 | -
TGTGCCAGCAGCTTGGGACAGAACTATGGCTACACCTTC | CASSLGQNYGYTF | TRBJ1-2 | - | TRBV5-4 | -
TGTGCCAGCAGCTTGGCAGCGTTAAATTCACCCCTCCACTTT | CASSLAALNSPLHF | TRBJ1-6 | - | TRBV7-9 | -
TGTGCCAGCAGCAGCCCTCCAGGGGCCCCAGGCAATGAGCAGTTCTTC | CASSSPPGAPGNEQFF | TRBJ2-1 | - | TRBV7-2 | -
TGTGCCAGCAGCTTGTATTCGGGGGATACGCAGTATTTT | CASSLYSGDTQYF | TRBJ2-3 | - | TRBV5-4 | -
TGTGCCTGGGCCCGGACAGGGGGCCACGAGCAGTACTTC | CAWARTGGHEQYF | TRBJ2-7 | - | TRBV30 | TRBD1
TGTGCCAGCTCACCCGGAGGGACAGGCCTCTACGAGCAGTACTTC | CASSPGGTGLYEQYF | TRBJ2-7 | - | TRBV18 | TRBD1
TGCGCCAGCAGCTCCGCCGGAGCAACTAATGAAAAACTGTTTTTT | CASSSAGATNEKLFF | TRBJ1-4 | - | TRBV5-1 | -
TGTGCCAGCAGCTCCACCCGGGAGGGAGGCTACGAGCAGTACTTC | CASSSTREGGYEQYF | TRBJ2-7 | - | TRBV7-9 | TRBD2
TGTGCCAGCAGCTCGGGGACTAGCGTCTACAATGAGCAGTTCTTC | CASSSGTSVYNEQFF | TRBJ2-1 | - | TRBV7-6 | TRBD2
TGCGCCAGCAGCTTGGATGGCGCGTTGGAGGTCAATGAGCAGTTCTTC | CASSLDGALEVNEQFF | TRBJ2-1 | - | TRBV5-1 | -
TGTGCCAGCAGCCCTCCTGGGCAGTCCTATTCCTACGAGCAGTACTTC | CASSPPGQSYSYEQYF | TRBJ2-7 | - | TRBV6-2/TRBV6-3 | -
TGTGCCAGCAGTGCGCAAAGGACAGGTTACAATGAGCAGTTCTTC | CASSAQRTGYNEQFF | TRBJ2-1 | - | TRBV28 | TRBD1
TGTGCCAGCAGTTACAGTAGGCAGGGGATCGCCGGGGAGCTGTTTTTT | CASSYSRQGIAGELFF | TRBJ2-2 | - | TRBV6-5 | -
TGTGCCAGCAGCCCGGGGACAGGGGTGCCCACAGATACGCAGTATTTT | CASSPGTGVPTDTQYF | TRBJ2-3 | - | TRBV9 | TRBD1
TGTGCCAGCAGCGCACTAGCCAGCACAGATACGCAGTATTTT | CASSALASTDTQYF | TRBJ2-3 | - | TRBV9 | -
TGTGCCAGCAGTGAAAGGACTAGCGGGGGGAACTACAATGAGCAGTTCTTC | CASSERTSGGNYNEQFF | TRBJ2-1 | - | TRBV6-1 | TRBD2
TGTGCCAGCAGCTTGACGGGGAGGGAGCCTGGGGCCAACGTCCTGACTTTC | CASSLTGREPGANVLTF | TRBJ2-6 | - | TRBV5-4 | TRBD2
TGTGCCAGTAGCCCCGGGACACCTTATGGCTACACCTTC | CASSPGTPYGYTF | TRBJ1-2 | - | TRBV19 | -
TGTGCCAGCAGCCTCCGCGGCAGGGAGGAGGCGACCCAGTACTTC | CASSLRGREEATQYF | TRBJ2-5 | - | TRBV3-1/TRBV3-2 | -
TGTGCCAGCAGCCAAGTCGACAGGGGGAGTTTCGAGCAGTACTTC | CASSQVDRGSFEQYF | TRBJ2-7 | few | TRBV14 | TRBD1
TGTGCCAGTAGTATACAGACTAGCGGGAGGACCCAGTACTTC | CASSIQTSGRTQYF | TRBJ2-5 | - | TRBV19 | TRBD2
TGTGCCAGCAGTTCGTGGAGTGAGCAGTTCTTC | CASSSWSEQFF | TRBJ2-1 | - | TRBV6-5 | -
TGTGCCAGCAGCCCGATAAATAGGGACATCTATGGCTACACCTTC | CASSPINRDIYGYTF | TRBJ1-2 | once | TRBV4-2 | -
TGTGCCAGCAGCCGACAGACCGGGACAGGGGCTGAAAAACTGTTTTTT | CASSRQTGTGAEKLFF | TRBJ1-4 | - | TRBV3-1/TRBV3-2 | TRBD1
TGTGCCAGCAGCCCAGAGGCAGGGGGCACCTACGAGCAGTACTTC | CASSPEAGGTYEQYF | TRBJ2-7 | - | TRBV4-2 | TRBD1
TGTGCCAGCAGCCCGAGGACTAGCCTCAATGAGCAGTTCTTC | CASSPRTSLNEQFF | TRBJ2-1 | - | TRBV11-1 | TRBD2